A selection of T cell receptor beta chains follows, all from one sample in a study of CD8 T cell repertoires and HIV-1 epitope variants. The table came from immunoSEQ multiplex PCR; TCRdb's copy has only in-frame clones and leaves some out. The sample consists of around 1,700 clones, under 75% of them appearing once. These receptors' antigens are unknown. Sequencing input: cultured CD8+ T cells derived from PBMCs. These receptors were collected from a male donor with HIV. CDR3s include the opening cysteine and the closing phenylalanine or tryptophan. D genes are given only for firm matches. Clone size is given for some rows only: seen once, a few or many times, or a class if the clone is expanded.

j_gene	v_gene	abundance	d_gene	CDR3aa	CDR3nt
TRBJ2-1	TRBV27	-	-	CASSFPGVSYNEQFF	TGTGCCAGCAGTTTCCCAGGTGTCTCCTACAATGAGCAGTTCTTC
TRBJ1-2	TRBV4-2	-	TRBD1	CASSQVRDSYGYTF	TGTGCCAGCAGCCAAGTGAGGGACAGCTATGGCTACACCTTC
TRBJ2-3	TRBV11-2	-	-	CASTPWEASNTDTQYF	TGTGCCAGCACCCCCTGGGAGGCCTCGAACACAGATACGCAGTATTTT
TRBJ2-2	TRBV6-5	-	-	CASSSDSTGELFF	TGTGCCAGCAGCTCGGACAGCACCGGGGAGCTGTTTTTT
TRBJ1-4	TRBV7-9	-	TRBD1	CASSFPGQPNEKLFF	TGTGCCAGCAGCTTTCCGGGACAGCCTAATGAAAAACTGTTTTTT
TRBJ2-7	TRBV27	-	TRBD1	CASRRGGQGPYEQYF	TGTGCCAGCAGAAGAGGGGGACAGGGGCCCTACGAGCAGTACTTC
TRBJ1-6	TRBV5-8	few	TRBD1	CASSRDRGGSPLHF	TGTGCCAGCAGTCGAGACAGGGGTGGTTCACCCCTCCACTTT
TRBJ1-1	TRBV2	-	-	CAGGYWGAEAFF	TGTGCCGGGGGGTACTGGGGCGCTGAAGCTTTCTTT
TRBJ2-1	TRBV4-3	-	TRBD2	CASSQDTSGGASEQFF	TGCGCCAGCAGCCAAGATACAAGCGGGGGGGCAAGTGAGCAGTTCTTC
TRBJ1-2	TRBV7-9	once	TRBD1	CASSLESGGNYGYTF	TGTGCCAGCAGCTTAGAGTCAGGGGGCAACTATGGCTACACCTTC
TRBJ1-1	TRBV27	large	-	CASSLGGGTEAFF	TGTGCCAGCAGTTTAGGGGGAGGGACTGAAGCTTTCTTT
TRBJ1-2	TRBV2	few	TRBD1	CASSDRDRGLGYTF	TGTGCCAGCAGCGACCGGGACAGGGGGCTCGGCTACACCTTC
TRBJ1-5	TRBV27	-	-	CAPGYNQPQHF	TGTGCCCCAGGGTACAATCAGCCCCAGCATTTT
TRBJ1-1	TRBV7-3	-	-	CASSSDARGEAFF	TGTGCCAGCAGCTCCGACGCCCGGGGAGAAGCTTTCTTT
TRBJ1-2	TRBV7-9	-	TRBD1	CASSLAVQGGNYGYTF	TGTGCCAGCAGCTTAGCGGTACAGGGGGGTAACTATGGCTACACCTTC
TRBJ2-5	TRBV21-1	-	-	CASSWGGTSGTQETQYF	TGTGCCAGCAGCTGGGGGGGGACTAGCGGGACTCAAGAGACCCAGTACTTC
TRBJ1-2	TRBV7-8	once	-	CASSLEEVSNYGYTF	TGTGCCAGCAGCTTAGAAGAGGTTTCGAACTATGGCTACACCTTC
TRBJ1-1	TRBV7-2	-	-	CASSLASFALNTEAFF	TGTGCCAGCAGCTTAGCAAGTTTTGCGTTGAACACTGAAGCTTTCTTT
TRBJ2-1	TRBV4-2	-	TRBD2	CASSQEGLAVEQFF	TGTGCCAGCAGCCAAGAAGGGCTAGCGGTTGAGCAGTTCTTC
TRBJ2-2	TRBV19	-	-	CASSRQETGELFF	TGTGCCAGTAGTAGACAAGAAACCGGGGAGCTGTTTTTT
TRBJ2-1	TRBV7-9	-	TRBD1	CASSLGQAPEQFF	TGTGCCAGCAGCCTTGGACAGGCTCCTGAGCAGTTCTTC
TRBJ1-2	TRBV28	-	-	CASSLVTEANYGYTF	TGTGCCAGCAGTTTAGTCACGGAGGCTAACTATGGCTACACCTTC
TRBJ1-2	TRBV7-3	-	-	CASSDGGGDQGRGYTF	TGTGCCAGCAGCGATGGGGGAGGGGATCAGGGTAGAGGCTACACCTTC
TRBJ2-5	TRBV5-4	few	-	CASSLQGGETQYF	TGTGCCAGCAGTTTACAGGGAGGAGAGACCCAGTACTTC
TRBJ2-1	TRBV19	-	TRBD2	CASSMIWSRLAGVNEQFF	TGTGCCAGTAGTATGATTTGGAGTAGGCTAGCGGGAGTCAATGAGCAGTTCTTC
TRBJ2-7	TRBV5-8	-	TRBD2	CASSLGRGARQYF	TGTGCCAGCAGCTTGGGGCGGGGGGCCAGGCAGTACTTC
TRBJ2-3	TRBV5-4	few	-	CASSHDPGQYF	TGTGCCAGCAGCCATGACCCGGGGCAGTATTTT
TRBJ2-4	TRBV9	-	TRBD1	CASSAIGQGENIQYF	TGTGCCAGCAGTGCCATTGGACAGGGGGAAAACATTCAGTACTTC
TRBJ2-1	TRBV7-6	once	-	CASSLALNNEQFF	TGTGCCAGCAGCTTAGCGCTTAACAATGAGCAGTTCTTC
TRBJ1-2	TRBV2	-	TRBD1	CASRGGQNYGYTF	TGTGCCAGCAGGGGGGGACAGAACTATGGCTACACCTTC
TRBJ2-7	TRBV7-9	-	TRBD1	CASSEIQGAINEQYF	TGTGCCAGCAGCGAGATTCAGGGGGCGATCAACGAGCAGTACTTC
TRBJ2-7	TRBV4-3	hyperexpanded	-	CASSQEPGAGALSSYEQYF	TGCGCCAGCAGCCAAGAGCCGGGAGCGGGCGCCCTGAGCTCCTACGAGCAGTACTTC
TRBJ2-7	TRBV27	-	-	CASATSMMNEQYF	TGTGCCAGCGCCACATCCATGATGAACGAGCAGTACTTC
TRBJ2-7	TRBV5-1	-	TRBD1	CASSPGTGQKQYF	TGCGCCAGCAGCCCTGGGACAGGGCAAAAGCAGTACTTC
TRBJ2-7	TRBV7-8	-	-	CASSLESGRSEQYF	TGTGCCAGCAGTTTAGAATCGGGGCGGAGCGAGCAGTACTTC
TRBJ2-7	TRBV9	-	TRBD1	CASSVSGQGTHEQYF	TGTGCCAGCAGCGTATCGGGACAGGGGACCCACGAGCAGTACTTC
TRBJ2-3	TRBV11-1	-	-	CASSLVPSLTTDTQYF	TGTGCCAGCAGCTTAGTCCCTAGTCTTACCACAGATACGCAGTATTTT
TRBJ2-3	TRBV4-3	-	-	CASSQDTDTQYF	TGCGCCAGCAGCCAAGACACAGATACGCAGTATTTT
TRBJ2-7	TRBV4-1	-	-	CASSQDTGEDEQYF	TGCGCCAGCAGCCAAGACACCGGGGAGGACGAGCAGTACTTC
TRBJ2-1	TRBV19	-	TRBD2	CASSIRTSGTYNEQFF	TGTGCCAGTAGTATACGGACTAGCGGGACCTACAATGAGCAGTTCTTC
TRBJ2-1	TRBV4-3	-	TRBD1	CASSQDRALSYNEQFF	TGCGCCAGCAGCCAGGACAGGGCCCTCTCCTACAATGAGCAGTTCTTC
TRBJ2-7	TRBV28	-	-	CASTKGWGAAYEQYF	TGTGCCAGCACCAAGGGGTGGGGGGCCGCCTACGAGCAGTACTTC
TRBJ1-2	TRBV6-5	-	-	CASSLHDRDGYTF	TGTGCCAGCAGTTTACACGATCGGGATGGCTACACCTTC
TRBJ2-1	TRBV5-4	-	-	CASRRDSHNEQFF	TGTGCCAGCAGACGCGACTCCCACAATGAGCAGTTCTTC
TRBJ2-7	TRBV6-5	-	-	CASSYSGGSYEQYF	TGTGCCAGCAGTTACTCTGGCGGGTCCTACGAGCAGTACTTC
TRBJ1-2	TRBV2	-	-	CASSEEAGDGYTF	TGTGCCAGCAGTGAAGAGGCGGGGGATGGCTACACCTTC
TRBJ2-7	TRBV19	-	-	CASSISSGAYEQYF	TGTGCCAGTAGTATCTCGTCGGGGGCTTACGAGCAGTACTTC
TRBJ2-7	TRBV29-1	-	-	CSATTHSTQSTLLPYEQYF	TGCAGCGCAACCACCCACAGCACGCAAAGTACCCTATTACCCTACGAGCAGTACTTC
TRBJ1-4	TRBV28	-	-	CASSLYLGAVANEKLFF	TGTGCCAGCAGTTTATATCTGGGGGCAGTAGCTAATGAAAAACTGTTTTTT
TRBJ1-2	TRBV11-1	few	-	CASSPGTSDYGYTF	TGTGCCAGCAGCCCTGGGACTTCTGACTATGGCTACACCTTC
TRBJ1-1	TRBV11-1	-	-	CASSSDTLNTEAFF	TGTGCCAGCAGCTCCGACACCTTGAACACTGAAGCTTTCTTT
TRBJ1-1	TRBV6-5	-	-	CASSYSDSSVTEAFF	TGTGCCAGCAGTTACTCGGACAGTTCGGTCACTGAAGCTTTCTTT
TRBJ1-1	TRBV6-5	once	TRBD1	CASSLQWTGDGVEAFF	TGTGCCAGCAGTTTACAGTGGACAGGGGATGGGGTTGAAGCTTTCTTT
TRBJ2-2	TRBV2	few	-	CASKSTYANTGELFF	TGTGCCAGCAAGTCAACATACGCGAACACCGGGGAGCTGTTTTTT
TRBJ2-1	TRBV9	-	-	CASSGLRRNEQFF	TGTGCCAGCTCAGGTCTGAGGAGGAATGAGCAGTTCTTC
TRBJ2-2	TRBV28	-	-	CASSSGVNTGELFF	TGTGCCAGCAGTTCAGGGGTCAACACCGGGGAGCTGTTTTTT
TRBJ2-7	TRBV7-2	-	TRBD1	CASSHIAGTGEQYF	TGTGCCAGCAGCCATATAGCAGGGACAGGGGAGCAGTACTTC
TRBJ2-3	TRBV19	-	TRBD2	CASSIVAGAVDTQYF	TGTGCCAGTAGTATAGTAGCGGGAGCAGTAGATACGCAGTATTTT
TRBJ1-2	TRBV9	-	TRBD1	CASSVEGQGIYGYTF	TGTGCCAGCAGCGTAGAAGGACAGGGGATCTATGGCTACACCTTC